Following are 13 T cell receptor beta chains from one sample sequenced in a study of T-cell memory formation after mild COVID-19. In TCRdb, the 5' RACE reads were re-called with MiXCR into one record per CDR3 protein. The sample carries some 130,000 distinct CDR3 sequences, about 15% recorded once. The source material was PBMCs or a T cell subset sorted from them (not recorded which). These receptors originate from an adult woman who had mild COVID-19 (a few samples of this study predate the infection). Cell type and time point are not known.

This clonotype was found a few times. The CDR3 is CSGTLGSYNEQFF. Here the CDR3 DNA reads TGCAGCGGGACCCTAGGGTCCTACAATGAGCAGTTCTTC. The chain uses TRBV29-1 and TRBJ2-1; D is unresolved. This CDR3 contains 13 residues. Trimming removed 7 bases at V and 1 base at J, with 11 bases between. The germline V gene has CDR1 SQVTM and CDR2 ANQGSEA.

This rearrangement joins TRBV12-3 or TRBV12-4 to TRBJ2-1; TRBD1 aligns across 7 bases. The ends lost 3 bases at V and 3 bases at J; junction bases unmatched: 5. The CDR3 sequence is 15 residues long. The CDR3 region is CASSLRQGVYNEQFF. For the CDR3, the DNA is TGTGCCAGCAGTTTGAGGCAGGGGGTCTACAATGAGCAGTTCTTC.

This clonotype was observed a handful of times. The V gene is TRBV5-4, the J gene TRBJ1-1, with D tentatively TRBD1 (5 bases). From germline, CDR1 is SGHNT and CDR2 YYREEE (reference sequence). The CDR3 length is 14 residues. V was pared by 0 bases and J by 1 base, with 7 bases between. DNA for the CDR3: TGTGCCAGCAGCTTGGCCAGGGCGAACACTGAAGCTTTCTTT. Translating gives CASSLARANTEAFF.

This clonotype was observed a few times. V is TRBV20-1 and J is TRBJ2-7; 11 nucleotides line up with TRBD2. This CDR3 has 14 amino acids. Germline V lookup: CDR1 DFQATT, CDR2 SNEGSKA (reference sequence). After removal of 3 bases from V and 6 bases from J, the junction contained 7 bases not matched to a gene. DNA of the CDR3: TGCAGTGCTAGGGGGATAGCGGGAGGGGTCGAGCAGTACTTC. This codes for CSARGIAGGVEQYF.

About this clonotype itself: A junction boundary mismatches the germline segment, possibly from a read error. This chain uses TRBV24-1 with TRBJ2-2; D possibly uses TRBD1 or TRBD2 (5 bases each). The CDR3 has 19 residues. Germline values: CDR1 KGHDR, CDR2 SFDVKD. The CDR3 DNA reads TGTGCCACCAGTGATTTCTGGGCGTCGGGGCTGGGATCGCCCGGTGAGCTGTTTTTT. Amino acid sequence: CATSDFWASGLGSPGELFF.

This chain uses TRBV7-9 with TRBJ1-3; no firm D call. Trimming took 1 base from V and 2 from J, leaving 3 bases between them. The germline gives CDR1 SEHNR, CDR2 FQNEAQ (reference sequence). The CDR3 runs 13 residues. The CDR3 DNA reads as TGTGCCAGCAGCTTAGGTGCTGGAAACACCATATATTTT. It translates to CASSLGAGNTIYF.

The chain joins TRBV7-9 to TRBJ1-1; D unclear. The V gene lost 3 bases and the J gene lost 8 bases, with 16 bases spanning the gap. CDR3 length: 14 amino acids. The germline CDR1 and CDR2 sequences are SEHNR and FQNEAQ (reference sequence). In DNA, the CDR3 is TGTGCCAGCAGCTTCGGTGATAGTAAGAGAGAAGCTTTCTTT. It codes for CASSFGDSKREAFF.

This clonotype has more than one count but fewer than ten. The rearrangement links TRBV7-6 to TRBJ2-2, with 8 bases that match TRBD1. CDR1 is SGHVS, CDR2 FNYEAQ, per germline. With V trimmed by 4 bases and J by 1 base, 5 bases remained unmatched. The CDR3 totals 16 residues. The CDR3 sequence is CASSSSGTGNTGELFF. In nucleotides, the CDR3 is TGTGCCAGCAGCTCATCCGGGACAGGGAACACCGGGGAGCTGTTTTTT.

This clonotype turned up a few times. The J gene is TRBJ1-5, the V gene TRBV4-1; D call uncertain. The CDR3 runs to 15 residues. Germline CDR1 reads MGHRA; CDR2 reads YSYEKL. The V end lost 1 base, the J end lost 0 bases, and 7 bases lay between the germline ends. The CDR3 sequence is CASSQVTSSNQPQHF. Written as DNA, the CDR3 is TGCGCCAGCAGCCAAGTCACTTCTAGCAATCAGCCCCAGCATTTT.

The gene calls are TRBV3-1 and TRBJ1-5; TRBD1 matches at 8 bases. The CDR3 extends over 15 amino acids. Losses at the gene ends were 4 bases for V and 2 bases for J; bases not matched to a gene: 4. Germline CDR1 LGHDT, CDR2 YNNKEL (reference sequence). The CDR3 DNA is TGTGCCAGCAGCCTGCAGGGGGCCCGCAATCAGCCCCAGCATTTT. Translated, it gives CASSLQGARNQPQHF.

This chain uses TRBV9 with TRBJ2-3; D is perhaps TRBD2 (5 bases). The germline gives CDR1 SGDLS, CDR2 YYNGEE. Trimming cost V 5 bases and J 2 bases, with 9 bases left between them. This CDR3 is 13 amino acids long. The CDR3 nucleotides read TGTGCCAGCAGGTCAGCGGACACAGATACGCAGTATTTT. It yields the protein CASRSADTDTQYF.

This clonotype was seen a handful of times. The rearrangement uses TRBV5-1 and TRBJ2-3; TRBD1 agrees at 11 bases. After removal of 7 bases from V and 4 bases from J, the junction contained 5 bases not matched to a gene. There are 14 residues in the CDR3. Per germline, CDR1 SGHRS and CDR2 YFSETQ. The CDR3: CASCGQGAADTQYF. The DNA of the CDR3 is TGCGCCAGCTGCGGACAGGGGGCCGCAGATACGCAGTATTTT.

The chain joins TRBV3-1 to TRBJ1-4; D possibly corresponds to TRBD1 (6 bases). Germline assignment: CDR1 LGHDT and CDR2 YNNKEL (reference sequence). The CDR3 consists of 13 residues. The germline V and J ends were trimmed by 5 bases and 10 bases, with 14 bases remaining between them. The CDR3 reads CASSETQGGKLFF. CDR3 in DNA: TGTGCCAGCAGCGAAACGCAAGGGGGAAAACTGTTTTTT.